The 21 T cell receptor beta chains below were found in one sample sequenced in a study of blood T cell repertoires in COVID-19. Sequenced by immunoSEQ multiplex PCR; TCRdb stores in-frame clones only, minus some. The sample holds 90,000 to 150,000 clones; 85% are singletons and the top ten take roughly 10%. Material for sequencing was peripheral blood. These receptors originate from a man older than 75 with acute or convalescent COVID-19.

This sequence joins TRBV7-2 and TRBJ1-1; perhaps TRBD1 as D (6 bases). Germline values: CDR1 SGHTA, CDR2 FQGNSA. V lost 5 bases, J lost 1 base, and 11 bases lay in between. CDR3 length: 14 residues. This CDR3 is CASSAGASNTEAFF. The CDR3 nucleotides are TGTGCCAGCAGCGCAGGGGCGTCGAACACTGAAGCTTTCTTT.

The V and J genes are TRBV4-1 and TRBJ2-7; 9 bases are a match to TRBD2. There are 17 residues in the CDR3. Trimming cost V 1 base and J 3 bases; bases outside gene matches: 10. Germline V gene sequence: CDR1 MGHRA, CDR2 YSYEKL. The CDR3 bases are TGCGCCAGCAGCCAAGCGAATCTAGCGGGGTTATACTACGAGCAGTACTTC. Its translation: CASSQANLAGLYYEQYF.

This rearrangement joins TRBV19 to TRBJ1-3; D gene unclear. Germline V CDR1 and CDR2: LNHDA, SQIVND (reference sequence). V was clipped by 6 bases and J by 9 bases, with 6 bases between them. There are 10 residues in the CDR3. As DNA, the CDR3 is TGTGCCAGTAGAGGAGGCACCATATATTTT. It codes for CASRGGTIYF.

This clone was detected once. The chain links TRBV11-2 to TRBJ1-1; 7 positions agree with TRBD1. Germline lookup yields CDR1 SGHAT and CDR2 FQNNGV. With 5 bases clipped from V and 6 bases from J, the junction kept 12 bases outside the gene matches. CDR3 length equals 15 residues. For the CDR3, the DNA is TGTGCCAGCAGCGGGGGGACAGCGGTTAGGCCTGAAGCTTTCTTT. Amino acids: CASSGGTAVRPEAFF.

The J gene is TRBJ2-3, the V gene TRBV19; no definite D call. CDR3 length equals 11 residues. Trimming removed 5 bases from V and 2 bases from J, with 2 bases in between. The germline CDR1 and CDR2 sequences are LNHDA and SQIVND (reference sequence). CDR3 DNA sequence: TGTGCCAGTAGTCTCACAGATACGCAGTATTTT. This codes for CASSLTDTQYF.

The chain employs TRBV7-9 and TRBJ2-5; 8 bases fit TRBD1. This CDR3 is 14 amino acids long. V lost 4 bases, J lost 4 bases, and 5 bases stayed unmatched. From germline, CDR1 is SEHNR and CDR2 FQNEAQ (reference sequence). The CDR3 DNA sequence: TGTGCCAGCAGCTCCCGGACAGGGACAGAGACCCAGTACTTC. This gives the protein CASSSRTGTETQYF.

The rearrangement links TRBV10-2 to TRBJ2-2, with 13 bases that match TRBD2. The trim removed 10 bases at V and 2 bases at J, leaving 7 bases unmatched. CDR3 length: 16 amino acids. CDR1 is WSHSY, CDR2 SAAADI, per germline. CDR3 DNA: TGCGCCATCCTACTAGCGGGGGGGCCCAACACCGGGGAGCTGTTTTTT. Translated, it gives CAILLAGGPNTGELFF.

V usage is TRBV3-1 (or the pseudogene TRBV3-2) and J usage is TRBJ1-2, with TRBD1 matching over 9 bases. The germline V gene encodes CDR1 LGHDT and CDR2 YNNKEL (reference sequence). V lost 5 bases to trimming and J lost 13 bases; unmatched junction nucleotides: 14. The CDR3 consists of 14 residues. The CDR3 DNA sequence: TGTGCCAGCAGCAGAAGCAGTTCGACAGGGGGTGGCACCTTC. It yields the protein CASSRSSSTGGGTF.

The V and J genes are TRBV12-5 and TRBJ1-1; 9 bases agree with TRBD1. The V gene end was trimmed by 4 bases and the J gene end by 6 bases; junction bases not matched to a gene: 9. Germline CDR1 reads LGHNT; CDR2 reads FRNRAP. The CDR3 runs 15 residues. CDR3 DNA sequence: TGTGCTAGTGGTTCCGGGGACAGGGTTCACGCTGAAGCTTTCTTT. It codes for CASGSGDRVHAEAFF.

The rearrangement joins TRBV19 to TRBJ1-5; perhaps TRBD1 as D (5 bases). Looked up from germline, CDR1 is LNHDA and CDR2 is SQIVND (reference sequence). The CDR3 extends over 15 amino acids. Trimming left V 7 bases short and J 0 bases short, with 13 bases between. The CDR3 spells CASNPGTYSNQPQHF. As DNA, the CDR3 is TGTGCCAGTAACCCCGGGACTTATAGCAATCAGCCCCAGCATTTT.

The rearrangement links TRBV6-5 to TRBJ2-1, with D unresolved. Germline assignment: CDR1 MNHEY and CDR2 SVGAGI. V lost 5 bases, J lost 3 bases, and 8 bases lay in between. The CDR3 has 13 residues. This CDR3 reads CASSRVVYNEQFF. The CDR3 DNA follows: TGTGCCAGCAGTCGAGTCGTCTACAATGAGCAGTTCTTC.

The V and J genes are TRBV4-1 and TRBJ2-6; D unresolved. V lost 0 bases to trimming and J lost 0 bases, with 9 bases between them. The CDR3 spans 17 residues. Germline V gene sequence: CDR1 MGHRA, CDR2 YSYEKL. The CDR3 reads CASSQEAPPSGANVLTF. The CDR3 nucleotides read TGCGCCAGCAGCCAAGAAGCTCCTCCCTCTGGGGCCAACGTCCTGACTTTC.

This clone has more than one count but fewer than ten. This chain joins TRBV5-1 and TRBJ1-2; tentative D call: TRBD1 (6 bases). Per the germline V gene, CDR1 is SGHRS and CDR2 is YFSETQ. Between the trimmed V and J ends, which lost 0 bases and 6 bases, there was a span of 15 bases. This CDR3 is built from 15 residues. The CDR3 region is CASSLEGRGADGYTF. The CDR3 nucleotides are TGCGCCAGCAGCTTGGAAGGCAGGGGCGCGGATGGCTACACCTTC.

This chain joins TRBV24-1 and TRBJ2-5; TRBD1 matches 7 bases. Germline V gene sequence: CDR1 KGHDR, CDR2 SFDVKD. This CDR3 has 16 amino acids. V dropped 3 bases and J dropped 5; count of bases not matched to a gene: 11. The CDR3 DNA follows: TGTGCCACCAGTGATCGGACAGGCGGAGAGTGGGAGACCCAGTACTTC. Translated, it gives CATSDRTGGEWETQYF.

V is TRBV2 and J is TRBJ1-2; D is undetermined. V was cut by 7 bases and J by 3 bases, with 12 bases left in between. Germline values: CDR1 SNHLY, CDR2 FYNNEI. The CDR3 runs to 13 residues. CDR3 in DNA: TGTGCCAGCACCGAAAGAGGATACTATGGCTACACCTTC. It is translated as CASTERGYYGYTF.

The chain joins TRBV11-2 to TRBJ2-7; the D gene is possibly TRBD1 (6 bases). Germline CDR1 reads SGHAT; CDR2 reads FQNNGV. CDR3 length: 14 amino acids. V was shortened by 5 bases and J by 7 bases, with 18 bases between the two germline ends. The CDR3 is CASSIETGLSEQYF. CDR3 bases: TGTGCCAGCAGCATCGAAACAGGGCTAAGTGAGCAGTACTTC.

This clone was seen a handful of times. This chain joins TRBV6-6 and TRBJ1-5, with a weak D call TRBD1 (6 bases). V dropped 5 bases and J dropped 0 bases, with 11 bases sitting between them. The CDR3 covers 15 residues. Germline V lookup: CDR1 MNHNY, CDR2 SVGAGI (reference sequence). The CDR3 DNA reads TGTGCCAGCAGTCGATCAGGGGCTAGCAATCAGCCCCAGCATTTT. It codes for CASSRSGASNQPQHF.

The table lists this clone with a few counts. The CDR3 reads CASSDKSGGYEQYF. The CDR3 DNA reads as TGCGCCAGCAGTGATAAGAGCGGGGGGTACGAGCAGTACTTC. The J gene is TRBJ2-7, the V gene TRBV10-1; 9 bases line up with TRBD2. The CDR3 length is 14 residues. V shed 3 bases and J 4 bases; nucleotides not matched to a gene: 4. CDR1 is WNHNN, CDR2 SYGVQD, per germline (reference sequence).

The chain joins TRBV5-5 to TRBJ1-1, with D unclear. Trimming took 1 base from V and 1 from J, leaving 8 bases between them. Germline-derived CDR1 and CDR2 are SGHKS and YYEKEE (reference sequence). The CDR3 is 14 residues long. The CDR3 bases are TGTGCCAGCAGCTTGAAGATGAGGAACACTGAAGCTTTCTTT. Translated: CASSLKMRNTEAFF.

This sequence joins TRBV3-1 (or the pseudogene TRBV3-2) and TRBJ1-5; D might be TRBD1 (6 bases). The CDR3 has 13 amino acids. In germline, CDR1 is LGHDT, CDR2 YNNKEL (reference sequence). V was cut by 4 bases and J by 7 bases, with 11 bases left in between. The CDR3 protein is CASSLNRAQPQHF. DNA for the CDR3: TGTGCCAGCAGCCTCAACAGGGCCCAGCCCCAGCATTTT.

This sequence joins TRBV4-1 and TRBJ1-4, with D perhaps matching TRBD1 (6 bases). There are 13 residues in the CDR3. CDR1 is MGHRA, CDR2 YSYEKL, per germline. Trimming took off 4 bases at V and 12 bases at J, with 15 bases between the two ends. CDR3 sequence: CASSPLPGVELFF. Here the CDR3 DNA reads TGCGCCAGCAGCCCCCTCCCAGGGGTGGAACTGTTTTTT.